This T cell receptor (beta chain) derives from a study of T cell repertoires in cytomegalovirus infection. Study overall: Public TCR beta signatures indicated both CMV infection and matching HLA type.

TCRdb fed the reads into MiXCR, producing one record per CDR3 protein. The table includes 120,000 to 150,000 distinct CDR3 sequences, roughly 6% detected once. The CDR3 totals 13 residues. Trimming removed 7 bases at V and 3 bases at J, with 12 bases between. Germline loops: CDR1 ENHRY, CDR2 SYGVKD. This sequence was found in a human donor in good health (CMV status not recorded). Some clones in this sample may be carry-over from other donors' samples. Sequencing was done on a sample of PBMCs. The V call is TRBV10-3, the J call TRBJ2-5, with TRBD1 as a possible D gene (5 bases). The CDR3 protein is CAIKPRDEETQYF. In DNA form, the CDR3 reads TGTGCCATCAAACCCAGGGATGAAGAGACCCAGTACTTC.